Listed below are T cell receptor beta chains from one sample, sequenced in a study of OX40 agonist ivuxolimab in advanced cancers. The assay was immunoSEQ multiplex PCR, and TCRdb's table has in-frame clones only and misses some. The sample consists of 75,000 to 100,000 clones, around 86% of them appearing once. Sequencing was performed on CD4+ or CD8+ T cells sorted from blood, taken in a trial of the OX40 agonist ivuxolimab. The origin of the receptors is an adult with an advanced solid tumor such as melanoma, head and neck, liver or kidney cancer. Both conserved end residues are part of each CDR3. Each record gives: J gene, D gene, V gene, clone size, CDR3 protein, CDR3 DNA. The D gene is left open where the match is weak. Size is stated for part of the rows, as once, few or many counts, or as a class when the clone is expanded.

J: TRBJ2-2
D: TRBD1
V: TRBV19
size: NA
CDR3: CASSTDRGVGELFF
DNA: TGTGCCAGTAGTACTGACAGGGGAGTCGGGGAGCTGTTTTTT

J: TRBJ1-3
D: NA
V: TRBV15
size: many
CDR3: CATSSPGNTIYF
DNA: TGTGCCACCAGCAGTCCCGGAAACACCATATATTTT

J: TRBJ2-7
D: NA
V: TRBV28
size: NA
CDR3: CASSSIPLSLYEQYF
DNA: TGTGCCAGCAGCTCGATTCCCCTGAGCCTCTACGAGCAGTACTTC

J: TRBJ1-1
D: NA
V: TRBV5-6
size: once
CDR3: CASSRTWRGGMNTEAFF
DNA: TGTGCCAGCAGCCGGACGTGGCGTGGGGGTATGAACACTGAAGCTTTCTTT

J: TRBJ2-1
D: NA
V: TRBV10-3
size: NA
CDR3: CAISGGNYNEQFF
DNA: TGTGCCATCAGTGGGGGGAACTACAATGAGCAGTTCTTC

J: TRBJ2-5
D: NA
V: TRBV10-3
size: NA
CDR3: CAIGGTATQETQYF
DNA: TGTGCCATCGGGGGGACAGCTACCCAAGAGACCCAGTACTTC

J: TRBJ2-4
D: TRBD2
V: TRBV5-4
size: NA
CDR3: CASSPRGTSATSGNIQYF
DNA: TGTGCCAGCAGCCCCAGGGGGACTAGCGCTACGTCAGGAAACATTCAGTACTTC

J: TRBJ1-1
D: NA
V: TRBV10-2
size: few
CDR3: CASSDLNRGAFF
DNA: TGCGCCAGCAGTGATCTTAACAGAGGAGCTTTCTTT

J: TRBJ2-1
D: TRBD2
V: TRBV7-8
size: NA
CDR3: CASRRLAGGLNEQFF
DNA: TGTGCCAGCAGAAGACTAGCGGGAGGGCTGAATGAGCAGTTCTTC

J: TRBJ1-1
D: NA
V: TRBV7-2
size: NA
CDR3: CASSRGMNTEAFF
DNA: TGTGCCAGCAGCCGAGGCATGAACACTGAAGCTTTCTTT

J: TRBJ2-1
D: TRBD2
V: TRBV11-2
size: NA
CDR3: CASSSTGAGGFNEQFF
DNA: TGTGCCAGCAGCTCAACGGGAGCGGGAGGATTCAATGAGCAGTTCTTC

J: TRBJ2-3
D: NA
V: TRBV5-8
size: NA
CDR3: CASSEYNTQYF
DNA: TGTGCCAGCAGCGAGTATAATACGCAGTATTTT

J: TRBJ2-6
D: NA
V: TRBV28
size: NA
CDR3: CASSLREVPNVLTF
DNA: TGTGCCAGCAGTTTAAGAGAGGTACCCAACGTCCTGACTTTC

J: TRBJ1-2
D: NA
V: TRBV29-1
size: NA
CDR3: CSVVQGVGYTF
DNA: TGCAGCGTTGTTCAGGGTGTTGGCTACACCTTC

J: TRBJ2-7
D: NA
V: TRBV5-1
size: NA
CDR3: CASSLGQSTYEQYF
DNA: TGCGCCAGCAGCTTGGGGCAGAGTACCTACGAGCAGTACTTC

J: TRBJ1-1
D: NA
V: TRBV2
size: NA
CDR3: CASSERENTEAFF
DNA: TGTGCCAGCAGTGAGAGGGAGAACACTGAAGCTTTCTTT

J: TRBJ2-1
D: TRBD2
V: TRBV9
size: NA
CDR3: CASSPRTSRYNEQFF
DNA: TGTGCCAGCAGCCCTCGGACTAGCAGATACAATGAGCAGTTCTTC

J: TRBJ1-5
D: NA
V: TRBV27
size: NA
CDR3: CASSLFSSDSNQPQHF
DNA: TGTGCCAGCAGTTTATTTTCATCAGATAGCAATCAGCCCCAGCATTTT

J: TRBJ2-5
D: NA
V: TRBV20-1
size: NA
CDR3: CSAPETQYF
DNA: TGCAGTGCCCCAGAGACCCAGTACTTC

J: TRBJ1-2
D: TRBD1
V: TRBV9
size: NA
CDR3: CASSALYGQGANYGYTF
DNA: TGTGCCAGCAGCGCTCTCTACGGGCAGGGGGCGAACTATGGCTACACCTTC

J: TRBJ1-5
D: NA
V: TRBV9
size: NA
CDR3: CASSADPDQPQHF
DNA: TGTGCCAGCAGCGCCGATCCGGATCAGCCCCAGCATTTT

J: TRBJ1-1
D: NA
V: TRBV7-9
size: once
CDR3: CASSSIGNTEAFF
DNA: TGTGCCAGCAGCTCGATAGGGAACACTGAAGCTTTCTTT

J: TRBJ2-5
D: NA
V: TRBV5-1
size: NA
CDR3: CASSLMGRQETQYF
DNA: TGCGCCAGCAGCTTGATGGGCAGACAAGAGACCCAGTACTTC

J: TRBJ1-5
D: TRBD1
V: TRBV30
size: NA
CDR3: CAWSVQGRQPQHF
DNA: TGTGCCTGGAGTGTACAGGGGAGACAGCCCCAGCATTTT

J: TRBJ2-5
D: NA
V: TRBV7-9
size: NA
CDR3: CASSLTSETQYF
DNA: TGTGCCAGCAGCTTAACGTCGGAGACCCAGTACTTC

J: TRBJ2-1
D: TRBD1
V: TRBV29-1
size: once
CDR3: CSDIRDSYNEQFF
DNA: TGCAGCGATATCAGGGACAGCTACAATGAGCAGTTCTTC

J: TRBJ2-3
D: TRBD2
V: TRBV19
size: once
CDR3: CASSIGLAGDADTQYF
DNA: TGTGCCAGTAGTATAGGGCTAGCGGGAGATGCAGATACGCAGTATTTT

J: TRBJ1-5
D: NA
V: TRBV6-1
size: NA
CDR3: CASSETGSNSNQPQHF
DNA: TGTGCCAGCAGTGAGACGGGCAGTAATAGCAATCAGCCCCAGCATTTT

J: TRBJ2-2
D: TRBD1
V: TRBV5-4
size: NA
CDR3: CASSRRPPGQALSTGELFF
DNA: TGTGCCAGCAGCCGGAGACCACCGGGACAGGCTTTGTCCACCGGGGAGCTGTTTTTT

J: TRBJ2-1
D: TRBD2
V: TRBV19
size: once
CDR3: CASSSETSGSYSSYNEQFF
DNA: TGTGCCAGTAGTTCCGAGACTAGCGGGAGCTACAGCTCCTACAATGAGCAGTTCTTC

J: TRBJ2-3
D: NA
V: TRBV5-1
size: NA
CDR3: CASSLEGMGGADTQYF
DNA: TGCGCCAGCAGCTTGGAAGGGATGGGGGGTGCAGATACGCAGTATTTT

J: TRBJ2-7
D: NA
V: TRBV19
size: NA
CDR3: CASSNRDRPYEQYF
DNA: TGTGCCAGTAGTAACCGTGACAGACCATACGAGCAGTACTTC

J: TRBJ1-1
D: NA
V: TRBV5-1
size: NA
CDR3: CASSLVGREATEAFF
DNA: TGCGCCAGCAGCTTGGTTGGCAGGGAGGCGACTGAAGCTTTCTTT

J: TRBJ2-3
D: NA
V: TRBV7-9
size: NA
CDR3: CASRLVGGLTDTQYF
DNA: TGTGCCAGCCGCCTGGTGGGAGGACTCACAGATACGCAGTATTTT

J: TRBJ1-5
D: NA
V: TRBV30
size: NA
CDR3: CAWSVRAHNQPQHF
DNA: TGTGCCTGGAGTGTGAGGGCTCACAATCAGCCCCAGCATTTT

J: TRBJ2-7
D: TRBD1
V: TRBV2
size: NA
CDR3: CASTRDRASYEQYF
DNA: TGTGCCAGCACCCGGGACAGGGCCTCCTACGAGCAGTACTTC

J: TRBJ2-5
D: TRBD1
V: TRBV30
size: NA
CDR3: CAWGQGGIKTQYF
DNA: TGTGCCTGGGGACAGGGGGGTATAAAGACCCAGTACTTC

J: TRBJ2-7
D: NA
V: TRBV6-1
size: NA
CDR3: CASSVSVTYEQYF
DNA: TGTGCCAGCAGTGTCTCGGTAACCTACGAGCAGTACTTC

J: TRBJ2-7
D: NA
V: TRBV6-6
size: NA
CDR3: CASTDLLLVSQYF
DNA: TGTGCCAGCACCGACCTCCTTCTAGTATCTCAGTACTTC

J: TRBJ2-1
D: NA
V: TRBV11-2
size: NA
CDR3: CASSLAPTTNNEQFF
DNA: TGTGCCAGCAGCTTAGCCCCAACAACTAACAATGAGCAGTTCTTC

J: TRBJ2-1
D: NA
V: TRBV2
size: NA
CDR3: CASRTFSYNEQFF
DNA: TGTGCCAGCAGGACATTCTCCTACAATGAGCAGTTCTTC

J: TRBJ1-1
D: NA
V: TRBV5-6
size: NA
CDR3: CASSIGTRGRGAFF
DNA: TGTGCCAGCAGCATTGGAACCCGGGGGCGAGGAGCTTTCTTT

J: TRBJ1-2
D: TRBD1
V: TRBV6-1
size: NA
CDR3: CASSPQGPLGYTF
DNA: TGTGCCAGCAGCCCACAGGGGCCCTTAGGCTACACCTTC

J: TRBJ2-5
D: TRBD1
V: TRBV18
size: NA
CDR3: CASSPRTGPETQYF
DNA: TGTGCCAGCTCTCCCCGGACAGGGCCGGAGACCCAGTACTTC

J: TRBJ2-2
D: TRBD1
V: TRBV5-3
size: NA
CDR3: CARSRMGQPSTGELFF
DNA: TGTGCCAGAAGCCGGATGGGACAGCCGAGCACCGGGGAGCTGTTTTTT

J: TRBJ2-3
D: TRBD1
V: TRBV5-4
size: NA
CDR3: CASSSRTGSTDTQYF
DNA: TGTGCCAGCAGCTCCCGGACAGGGAGCACAGATACGCAGTATTTT

J: TRBJ1-1
D: NA
V: TRBV5-4
size: once
CDR3: CASSSTTANTEAFF
DNA: TGTGCCAGCAGCTCCACTACGGCGAACACTGAAGCTTTCTTT

J: TRBJ1-2
D: NA
V: TRBV6-5
size: NA
CDR3: CASSPTDNYGYTF
DNA: TGTGCCAGCAGCCCGACAGATAACTATGGCTACACCTTC

J: TRBJ1-2
D: NA
V: TRBV11-2
size: NA
CDR3: CASSLGLSYPGSGYTF
DNA: TGTGCCAGCAGCTTAGGCCTGTCTTATCCCGGGTCTGGCTACACCTTC

J: TRBJ1-5
D: NA
V: TRBV6-5
size: NA
CDR3: CASSYRTENSNQPQHF
DNA: TGTGCCAGCAGTTACCGGACAGAAAATAGCAATCAGCCCCAGCATTTT

J: TRBJ2-2
D: NA
V: TRBV11-3
size: once
CDR3: CASSLAESNTGELFF
DNA: TGTGCCAGCAGCTTGGCGGAGTCGAACACCGGGGAGCTGTTTTTT

J: TRBJ1-5
D: NA
V: TRBV19
size: NA
CDR3: CASRDVNQPQHF
DNA: TGTGCCAGCCGGGACGTCAATCAGCCCCAGCATTTT

J: TRBJ2-7
D: NA
V: TRBV5-6
size: few
CDR3: CASSPGPGREYF
DNA: TGTGCCAGCAGCCCCGGCCCCGGGAGAGAGTACTTC

J: TRBJ2-3
D: NA
V: TRBV5-1
size: once
CDR3: CASSLGASTDTQYF
DNA: TGCGCCAGCAGCTTGGGGGCTTCCACAGATACGCAGTATTTT

J: TRBJ1-4
D: NA
V: TRBV28
size: NA
CDR3: CASSSGQTREKLFF
DNA: TGTGCCAGCAGCTCCGGACAAACCCGTGAAAAACTGTTTTTT

J: TRBJ1-2
D: NA
V: TRBV19
size: NA
CDR3: CASSPLGESDYGYTF
DNA: TGTGCCAGTAGCCCTTTGGGGGAGTCTGACTATGGCTACACCTTC

J: TRBJ2-7
D: NA
V: TRBV27
size: NA
CDR3: CASSRQLDSYEQYF
DNA: TGTGCCAGCAGTCGACAGTTGGATTCCTACGAGCAGTACTTC

J: TRBJ2-5
D: NA
V: TRBV6-1
size: NA
CDR3: CASSEALGGTVGETQYF
DNA: TGTGCCAGCAGTGAAGCTTTGGGGGGGACAGTTGGAGAGACCCAGTACTTC